The text below deals with one T cell receptor beta chain. Its antigen is as yet unknown. Use of 60 Vbeta and 13 Jbeta primers characterized the PCR. Measured with immunoSEQ multiplex PCR; TCRdb has only the in-frame clones, and not every one. The listing records under 95,000 clones. This sample stems from a study of cytomegalovirus exposure and HLA in healthy donors. Looking at the study overall: Of all 400 or so donors who were genotyped, about 80% belonged to the Caucasian-associated ancestry cluster. Study results and caveats: There were a few CMV-associated chains whose specificity for CMV antigens was confirmed in vitro. It was likely that a cluster of highly shared sequence variants was a sequencing artifact. The authors listed around 150 TCR beta chains as cytomegalovirus-associated.

Germline V gives CDR1 LNHDA, CDR2 SQIVND (reference sequence). The CDR3 loop spans 15 amino acids. V gave up 2 bases and J gave up 4 bases, with 13 bases separating them. The sequencing sample was made of PBMCs. This sequence originates from a man younger than 35 in good health and CMV-seropositive. The chain has TRBV19 and TRBJ2-3; tentatively, D is TRBD2 (6 bases). The CDR3 here is CASSIRGIGADTQYF. DNA for the CDR3: TGTGCCAGTAGTATACGGGGGATAGGCGCAGATACGCAGTATTTT.